This TCR beta chain was identified during a study of blood T cells in healthy people across ages. Study-level points and caveats: Per million T cells, TCR beta diversity dropped roughly linearly as age increased.

Together with a sample-barcoded 5' primer, a J-beta primer mix was included in a second PCR lasting about 7 to 11 cycles. Each CDR3 protein gets one entry after TCRdb re-called the 5' RACE reads with MiXCR. The sample holds around 1.5 million distinct CDR3 sequences, 59% seen once. The CDR3 runs 15 residues. Germline V gene data show CDR1 as MDHEN and CDR2 as SYDVKM. V lost 8 bases and J lost 1, with 16 bases in between. Worth noting for this clonotype: Its specificity is not known.

All donors came from Russia, were Caucasian and healthy, and spanned ages roughly 6 to 95. Extractions gave at least 5 micrograms of total RNA per sample. The sequence was collected from a young man in good health. This rearrangement joins TRBV28 to TRBJ2-3, with D unclear. The specimen was blood. The CDR3 spells CASLTLGRGTDTQYF. CDR3 DNA sequence: TGTGCCAGCCTCACCCTAGGTAGGGGCACAGATACGCAGTATTTT.